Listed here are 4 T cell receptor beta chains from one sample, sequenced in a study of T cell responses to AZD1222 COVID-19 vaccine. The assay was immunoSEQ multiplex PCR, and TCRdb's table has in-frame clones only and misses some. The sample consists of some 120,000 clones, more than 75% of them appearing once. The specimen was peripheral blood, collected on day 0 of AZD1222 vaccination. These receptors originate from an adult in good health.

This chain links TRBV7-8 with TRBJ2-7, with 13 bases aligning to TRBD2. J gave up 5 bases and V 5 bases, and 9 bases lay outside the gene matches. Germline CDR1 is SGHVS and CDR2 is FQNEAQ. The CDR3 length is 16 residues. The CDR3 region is CASSRGLAGTLHEQYF. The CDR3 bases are TGTGCCAGCAGCCGGGGACTAGCGGGGACCCTCCACGAGCAGTACTTC.

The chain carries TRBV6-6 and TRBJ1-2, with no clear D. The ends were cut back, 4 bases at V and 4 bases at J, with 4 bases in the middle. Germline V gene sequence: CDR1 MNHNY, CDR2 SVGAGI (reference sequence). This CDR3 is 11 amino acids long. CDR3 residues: CASSSGYGYTF. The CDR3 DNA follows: TGTGCCAGCAGTTCCGGCTATGGCTACACCTTC.

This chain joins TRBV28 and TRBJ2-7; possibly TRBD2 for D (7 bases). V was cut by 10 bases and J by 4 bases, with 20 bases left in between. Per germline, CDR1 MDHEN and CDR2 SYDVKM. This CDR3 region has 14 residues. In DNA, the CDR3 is TGTGCCACCCTGGGGAGGGGGGGCAGTTACGAGCAGTACTTC. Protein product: CATLGRGGSYEQYF. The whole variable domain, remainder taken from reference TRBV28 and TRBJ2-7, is DVKVTQSSRYLVKRTGEKVFLECVQDMDHENMFWYRQDPGLGLRLIYFSYDVKMKEKGDIPEGYSVSREKKERFSLILESASTNQTSMYLCATLGRGGSYEQYFGPGTRLTVT.

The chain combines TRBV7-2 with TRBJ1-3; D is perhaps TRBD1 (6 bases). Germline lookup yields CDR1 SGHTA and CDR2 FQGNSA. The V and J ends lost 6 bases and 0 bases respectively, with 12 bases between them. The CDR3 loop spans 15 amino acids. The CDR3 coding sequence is TGTGCCAGCAGGACCGACAGGAGCTCTGGAAACACCATATATTTT. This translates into CASRTDRSSGNTIYF. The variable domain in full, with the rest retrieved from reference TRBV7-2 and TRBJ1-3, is GAGVSQSPSNKVTEKGKDVELRCDPISGHTALYWYRQSLGQGLEFLIYFQGNSAPDKSGLPSDRFSAERTGGSVSTLTIQRTQQEDSAVYLCASRTDRSSGNTIYFGEGSWLTVV.